These 15 T cell receptor beta chains came from one sample sequenced in a study of coeliac disease. The protocol was immunoSEQ multiplex PCR, while the TCRdb copy is restricted to in-frame clones and leaves out a portion. The sample carries around 4,500 clones, about three fifths recorded once. Sequenced material: intraepithelial lymphocytes from the gut. The receptors come from a woman younger than 30 with active celiac disease.

This clone was seen more than once but under ten times. V and J are TRBV25-1 and TRBJ2-5; 15 nucleotides line up with TRBD2. The junction had 8 bases not matched to a gene; V was cut back by 1 base and J by 5 bases. Germline V CDR1 and CDR2: MGHDK, SYGVNS. This CDR3 has 18 residues. The CDR3 nucleotides read TGTGCCAGCAGTGAATCACCTTGGACTAGCGGGGGGGCCGAGACCCAGTACTTC. Translated: CASSESPWTSGGAETQYF.

The V and J genes are TRBV6-1 and TRBJ1-2; possible D gene TRBD1, 5 bases. The germline V gene has CDR1 MNHNS and CDR2 SASEGT. This CDR3 region has 17 residues. V was shortened by 2 bases and J by 4 bases, with 20 bases between the two germline ends. Here the CDR3 reads CASSESLDSVSFYGYTF. In nucleotides, the CDR3 is TGTGCCAGCAGTGAATCTTTAGACAGCGTCAGCTTCTATGGCTACACCTTC.

In its sample, this clone was seen a few times. The gene calls are TRBV5-5 and TRBJ2-7; D possibly corresponds to TRBD1 (6 bases). Trimming left V 4 bases short and J 6 bases short, with 14 bases between. The germline gives CDR1 SGHKS, CDR2 YYEKEE (reference sequence). There are 13 residues in the CDR3. CDR3 nucleotide sequence: TGTGCCAGCAGCCTAACAGGGCCCCTCGAGCAGTACTTC. Translated, it gives CASSLTGPLEQYF.

This clone has just a few counts. V usage is TRBV2 and J usage is TRBJ2-3; possibly TRBD2 for D (6 bases). The germline V gene has CDR1 SNHLY and CDR2 FYNNEI. The CDR3 has 15 residues. Between the trimmed V and J ends, which lost 2 bases and 2 bases, there was a span of 11 bases. The CDR3 bases are TGTGCCAGCAGTGAAACTCCTAGCGACACAGATACGCAGTATTTT. It yields the protein CASSETPSDTDTQYF.

CDR3 coding DNA: TGTGCCAGCAGTTCCGACGGGAATTCACCCCTCCACTTT. Translating gives CASSSDGNSPLHF. The J gene is TRBJ1-6, the V gene TRBV7-6; D remains unclear. In germline, CDR1 is SGHVS, CDR2 FNYEAQ. The V gene lost 6 bases and the J gene lost 7 bases, with 10 bases spanning the gap. This CDR3 is built from 13 residues.

The chain combines TRBV6-6 with TRBJ2-1; 10 bases map to TRBD2. The CDR3 covers 14 residues. Germline CDR1 MNHNY, CDR2 SVGAGI (reference sequence). With 6 bases clipped from V and 9 bases from J, the junction kept 8 bases outside the gene matches. As DNA, the CDR3 is TGTGCCAGCAGCTACGGGACTAGCGCCAGTGAGCAGTTCTTC. Its protein is CASSYGTSASEQFF.

The chain recombines TRBV28 with TRBJ1-5, with TRBD1 identical over 7 bases. The V gene end was trimmed by 4 bases and the J gene end by 6 bases; junction bases not matched to a gene: 15. Germline CDR1 and CDR2: MDHEN and SYDVKM. The CDR3 runs to 17 residues. CDR3 in DNA: TGTGCCAGCAGTTATTCCCTGGACAGGAGATTAGGTCAGCCCCAGCATTTT. It translates to CASSYSLDRRLGQPQHF.

In this sample, this clone is medium-sized (0.01 to 0.1%). The gene calls are TRBV6-5 and TRBJ2-3, with D tentatively TRBD2 (7 bases). Germline CDR1 and CDR2: MNHEY and SVGAGI. Trimming took 8 bases from V and 6 from J, leaving 21 bases between them. CDR3 size: 15 residues. The CDR3 loop is CASWAKGGTKDTQYF. For the CDR3, the DNA is TGTGCCAGCTGGGCAAAGGGGGGGACAAAGGATACGCAGTATTTT.

This clone was counted only a few times. The chain joins TRBV5-1 to TRBJ2-2; no reliable D call. V was shortened by 4 bases and J by 3 bases, with 4 bases between the two germline ends. Germline V gene data show CDR1 as SGHRS and CDR2 as YFSETQ. The CDR3 is 12 amino acids. The CDR3 protein is CASSPYTGELFF. In nucleotides, the CDR3 is TGCGCCAGCAGCCCCTACACCGGGGAGCTGTTTTTT.

This clone was picked up a small number of times. The chain has TRBV19 and TRBJ2-1, with 12 nucleotides matching TRBD2. The germline V gene has CDR1 LNHDA and CDR2 SQIVND (reference sequence). Unmatched junction bases numbered 18, after V lost 3 bases and J lost 6 bases. This CDR3 has 20 amino acids. The DNA for the CDR3 is TGTGCCAGTAGTATCCCCATCCATTTGACTAGCGGGGGACCCGCCAATGAGCAGTTCTTC. The encoded protein is CASSIPIHLTSGGPANEQFF.

This rearrangement joins TRBV28 to TRBJ2-4; no definite D call. Per germline, CDR1 MDHEN and CDR2 SYDVKM. This CDR3 is built from 15 residues. The germline V and J ends were trimmed by 11 bases and 6 bases, with 23 bases remaining between them. Written as DNA, the CDR3 is TGTGCCTCCAGTTTGTTGGTCTCTCCAGTAAACATTCAGTACTTC. Protein sequence: CASSLLVSPVNIQYF.

This sequence joins TRBV30 and TRBJ1-4, with a tentative D call TRBD1 (6 bases). This CDR3 contains 14 residues. Between the trimmed V and J ends, which lost 1 base and 8 bases, there was a span of 14 bases. CDR1 and CDR2 from the germline V gene are GTSNPN and SVGIG (reference sequence). CDR3 DNA sequence: TGTGCCTGGAGTGCGGGGAGGGGGGACGAAAAACTGTTTTTT. Amino acid sequence: CAWSAGRGDEKLFF.

The chain carries TRBV5-1 and TRBJ2-5; 9 bases agree with TRBD2. The CDR3 totals 16 residues. V was clipped by 4 bases and J by 4 bases; unmatched bases: 11. Looked up from germline, CDR1 is SGHRS and CDR2 is YFSETQ. The CDR3 loop reads CASSPPSGGGGETQYF. CDR3 nucleotide sequence: TGCGCCAGCAGCCCCCCCAGCGGCGGGGGGGGAGAGACCCAGTACTTC.

Within the sample, this clone is medium-sized. This sequence joins TRBV6-6 and TRBJ2-3; the D gene is possibly TRBD2 (7 bases). Germline V gene data show CDR1 as MNHNY and CDR2 as SVGAGI (reference sequence). V was shortened by 7 bases and J by 6 bases, with 17 bases between the two germline ends. The CDR3 length is 14 residues. CDR3 DNA: TGTGCCAGCACCCCTGGGGGGGCTATGGATACGCAGTATTTT. It specifies CASTPGGAMDTQYF.

This clone was picked up one time. This chain uses TRBV2 with TRBJ2-3, with TRBD1 matching 9 bases. CDR3 length equals 15 residues. The germline gives CDR1 SNHLY, CDR2 FYNNEI. Germline trimming cut 10 bases from V and 3 bases from J; bases unmatched to any gene: 11. CDR3 amino acids: CANLFRDRETDTQYF. The CDR3 DNA sequence: TGTGCCAACCTATTCCGGGACAGGGAAACAGATACGCAGTATTTT.